This T cell receptor (beta chain) was profiled in a study of CD8 T cells in ankylosing spondylitis. The study's findings and limits: Clones that were linked to disease were CD8+ and were relatively rare in peripheral blood. Previous work reported some of these motif variants in the synovial fluid and blood of reactive arthritis. Disease-linked clones were reportedly significantly enriched in matched ankylosing spondylitis synovial fluid. Characteristic of ankylosing spondylitis blood, it appeared, was a TCR beta motif comprising about eight highly homologous variants.

5'-RACE, quantitative and with molecular barcodes, yielded the TCR beta libraries. TCRdb called the 5' RACE reads again in MiXCR, with one record for every CDR3 protein. This table holds approximately 540,000 distinct CDR3 sequences, roughly 12% found once. Trimming removed 6 bases from V and 2 bases from J; junction bases left unmatched: 5. There are 16 residues in the CDR3. Germline-derived CDR1 and CDR2 are LGHNT and FRNRAP. This clonotype has a handful of counts. Its specificity is unknown. The source material was blood, either unsorted or a sorted T cell fraction (not recorded which). The chain combines TRBV12-5 with TRBJ2-3, with 13 bases lining up with TRBD2. This TCR derives from a male donor with ankylosing spondylitis. CDR3 sequence: CASGKGLAGDTDTQYF. CDR3 sequence (DNA): TGTGCTAGTGGCAAAGGACTAGCGGGAGACACAGATACGCAGTATTTT. Variable domain in full (rest from reference TRBV12-5 and TRBJ2-3): DARVTQTPRHKVTEMGQEVTMRCQPILGHNTVFWYRQTMMQGLELLAYFRNRAPLDDSGMPKDRFSAEMPDATLATLKIQPSEPRDSAVYFCASGKGLAGDTDTQYFGPGTRLTVL.